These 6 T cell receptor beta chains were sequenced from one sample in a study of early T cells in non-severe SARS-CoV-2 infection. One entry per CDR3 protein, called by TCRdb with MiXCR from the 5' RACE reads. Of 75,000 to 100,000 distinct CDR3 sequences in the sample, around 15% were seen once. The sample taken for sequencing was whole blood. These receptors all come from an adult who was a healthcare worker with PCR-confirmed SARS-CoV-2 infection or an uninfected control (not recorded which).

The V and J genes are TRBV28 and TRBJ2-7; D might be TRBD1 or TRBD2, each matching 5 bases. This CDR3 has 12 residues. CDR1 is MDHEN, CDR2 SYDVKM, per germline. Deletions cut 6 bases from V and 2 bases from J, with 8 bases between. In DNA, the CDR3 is TGTGCCAGCAGAGTGGGGGCCTACGAGCAGTACTTC. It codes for CASRVGAYEQYF.

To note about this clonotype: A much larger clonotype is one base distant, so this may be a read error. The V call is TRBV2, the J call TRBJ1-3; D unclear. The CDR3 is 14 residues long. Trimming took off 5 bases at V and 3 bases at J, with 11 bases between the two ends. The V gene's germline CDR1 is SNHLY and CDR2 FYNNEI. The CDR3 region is CASSHSILGNTIYF. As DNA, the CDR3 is TGTGCCAGCAGTCACAGCATACTTGGAAACACCATATATTTT. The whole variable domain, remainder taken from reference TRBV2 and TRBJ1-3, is EPEVTQTPSHQVTQMGQEVILRCVPISNHLYFYWYRQILGQKVEFLVSFYNNEISEKSEIFDDQFSVERPDGSNFTLKIRSTKLEDSAMYFCASSHSILGNTIYFGEGSWLTVV.

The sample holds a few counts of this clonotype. CDR3 sequence: CSARDWDTSEAYEQYF. The CDR3 DNA follows: TGCAGTGCTAGAGATTGGGATACTAGCGAGGCTTACGAGCAGTACTTC. The chain has TRBV20-1 and TRBJ2-7; 7 bases are a match to TRBD2. In germline, CDR1 is DFQATT, CDR2 SNEGSKA (reference sequence). This CDR3 is 16 amino acids long. J lost 4 bases, V lost 0 bases, and 12 bases had no gene match.

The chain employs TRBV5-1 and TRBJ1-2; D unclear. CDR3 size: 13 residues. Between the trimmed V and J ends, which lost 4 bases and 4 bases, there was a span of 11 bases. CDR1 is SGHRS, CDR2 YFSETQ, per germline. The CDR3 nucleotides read TGCGCCAGCAGCGCCGGCTACGGCTATGGCTACACCTTC. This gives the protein CASSAGYGYGYTF.

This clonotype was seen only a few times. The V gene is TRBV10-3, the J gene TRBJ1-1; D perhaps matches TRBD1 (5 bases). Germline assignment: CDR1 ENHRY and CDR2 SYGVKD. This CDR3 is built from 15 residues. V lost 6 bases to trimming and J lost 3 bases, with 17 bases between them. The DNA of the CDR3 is TGTGCCATCAGGGGGGGACTGACGGCGGACACTGAAGCTTTCTTT. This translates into CAIRGGLTADTEAFF.

The CDR3 coding sequence is TGCGCCAGCAGTGTGGTCCTGAGGGAGCAGTTCTTC. Its protein product is CASSVVLREQFF. V usage is TRBV10-2 and J usage is TRBJ2-1; no reliable D call. V was cut by 4 bases and J by 10 bases, with 11 bases left in between. CDR3 size: 12 residues. Germline CDR1 WSHSY, CDR2 SAAADI.